This TCR beta chain was profiled in a study of post-analysis software for immune sequencing data. At the level of the study: Several disease courses (relapsing-remitting, secondary progressive and progressive-relapsing) of multiple sclerosis were included.

Regarding the study as a whole: About five TRBV segments, including TRBV5-6, TRBV5-1 and TRBV20-1, were more frequent in patients than controls.

Researchers reported that TCR beta cDNA libraries carried unique molecular identifiers. TCRdb reprocessed the PCR reads with MiXCR, giving one entry per CDR3 protein. Here the sample spans hundreds of thousands of distinct CDR3 sequences, 55% to 60% being singletons. Germline V CDR1 and CDR2: MNHNY, SVGAGI (reference sequence). V was clipped by 2 bases and J by 10 bases, with 14 bases between them. The CDR3 consists of 13 residues. Concerning this clonotype itself: Its antigen is currently unknown.

This receptor was obtained from a girl under 10 years old with multiple sclerosis. V gene TRBV6-6 combines with J gene TRBJ2-5, with D possibly TRBD2 on 7 matching bases. The specimen was blood. CDR3 coding DNA: TGTGCCAGCAGTTACGAGGGGGGGACAAACCAGTACTTC. Its protein is CASSYEGGTNQYF.